This TCR beta chain was found in a study of blood T cell repertoires in COVID-19. Across the whole study: Acute and convalescent COVID-19 specimens originated in the United States, Italy and Spain. Sources were T cells, B-cell-depleted T cells, or PBMCs; the material itself was cDNA or gDNA.

The authors' processing: Reference gene primer amplification in the assay estimated nucleated cell counts. Repertoires were generated with immunoSEQ multiplex PCR, while TCRdb's copy carries only in-frame clones and drops some. Clonal size and the V and J genes are those of that table, whereas D and trimming came from the DNA. This table holds around 76,000 clones, roughly 90% found once. This clone was detected a few times. This CDR3 is 13 amino acids long. Looked up from germline, CDR1 is SGHVS and CDR2 is FQNEAQ. V was pared by 4 bases and J by 3 bases, with 9 bases between. Sequenced: peripheral blood. The receptor comes from a man aged 55 to 70 with acute or convalescent COVID-19. The V gene is TRBV7-8, the J gene TRBJ2-5; D is perhaps TRBD1 (6 bases). CDR3 loop: CASSSPGEETQYF. In DNA form, the CDR3 reads TGTGCCAGCAGCTCCCCAGGGGAAGAGACCCAGTACTTC.